Sequencing of this T cell receptor beta chain was carried out in a study of blood T cells in healthy people across ages. Trimming removed 7 bases from V and 7 bases from J, with 11 bases in between. This CDR3 has 12 amino acids. Combining a sample-barcoded 5' primer with a J-beta primer mix, a second PCR ran for 7 to 11 cycles. TCRdb fed the 5' RACE reads into MiXCR, producing one record per CDR3 protein. The profile covers about 1.4 million distinct CDR3 sequences, with approximately 59% appearing a single time and approximately 7% taken by the ten largest. The sequence was collected from a man between 18 and 29 years old in good health. The sample taken for sequencing was blood. The genes are TRBV12-3 or TRBV12-4 and TRBJ2-4; D is possibly TRBD1 or TRBD2 (5 bases each). CDR3 coding DNA: TGTGCCAGCACGAGGGGCCGGAACATTCAGTACTTC. Translated, it gives CASTRGRNIQYF.